This paragraph covers one T cell receptor (beta chain) sequence. No antigen is known for it. Other DNA sequences in this sample translate to the same CDR3. This sample stems from a study of cytomegalovirus exposure and HLA in healthy donors. The CDR3 has 15 residues. Germline CDR1 reads SEHNR; CDR2 reads FQNEAQ (reference sequence). Trimming stripped 6 bases from V and 1 base from J, with 15 bases between. Study-level points and caveats: Further analysis was carried out later, and it showed several of the most significant clusters appearing linked to common viral pathogens. Reportedly, a later analysis found an Asian-associated ancestry cluster had fewer N-insertions than the approximately 670-donor mean. Excluded were some V segments that proved indistinguishable, including TRBV6-2 and TRBV6-3.

PCR was performed using 60 Vbeta and 13 Jbeta primers. Original processing notes: Per a later analysis, the number of unique TCR beta chains was approximately 80 million, of which about 10 million were shared. Sequenced by immunoSEQ multiplex PCR; TCRdb stores in-frame clones only, minus some. D and trimming come from the DNA, and the V and J calls and clone size come from that table. This table holds about 180,000 clones, roughly four fifths found once. The chain is built from TRBV7-9 and TRBJ2-5, with a tentative D call TRBD1 (5 bases). The source of this sequence is a man in his late teens or twenties in good health and CMV-seronegative. The sample was PBMCs. The CDR3 sequence is CASSPPDRLQETQYF. The CDR3 nucleotides read TGTGCCAGCAGTCCTCCAGACAGACTCCAAGAGACCCAGTACTTC.